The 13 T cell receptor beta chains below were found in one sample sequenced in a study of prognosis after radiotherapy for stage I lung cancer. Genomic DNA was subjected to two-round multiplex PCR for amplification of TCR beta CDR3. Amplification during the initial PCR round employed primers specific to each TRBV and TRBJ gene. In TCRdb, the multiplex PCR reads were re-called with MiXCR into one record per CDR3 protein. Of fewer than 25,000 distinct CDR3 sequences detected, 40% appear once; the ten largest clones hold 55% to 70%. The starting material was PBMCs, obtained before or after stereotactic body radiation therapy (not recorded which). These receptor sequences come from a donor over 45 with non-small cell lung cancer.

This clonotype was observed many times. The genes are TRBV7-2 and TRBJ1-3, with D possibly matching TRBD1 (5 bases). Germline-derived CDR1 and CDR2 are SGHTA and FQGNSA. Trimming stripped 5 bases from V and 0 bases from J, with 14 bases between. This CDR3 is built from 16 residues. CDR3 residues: CASSQYRFNSGNTIYF. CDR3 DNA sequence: TGTGCCAGCAGCCAATACAGGTTTAACTCTGGAAACACCATATATTTT.

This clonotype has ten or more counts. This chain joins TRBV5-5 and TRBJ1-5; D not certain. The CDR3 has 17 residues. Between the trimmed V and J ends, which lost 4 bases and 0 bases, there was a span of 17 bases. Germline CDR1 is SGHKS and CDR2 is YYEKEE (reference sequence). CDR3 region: CASSPRPDGYSNQPQHF. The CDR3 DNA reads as TGTGCCAGCAGCCCGCGTCCCGACGGATATAGCAATCAGCCCCAGCATTTT.

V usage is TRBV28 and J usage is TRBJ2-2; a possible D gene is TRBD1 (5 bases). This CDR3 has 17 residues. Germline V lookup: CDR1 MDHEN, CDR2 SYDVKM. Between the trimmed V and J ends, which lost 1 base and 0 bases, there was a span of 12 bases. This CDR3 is CASSLSFVGPNTGELFF. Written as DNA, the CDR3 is TGTGCCAGCAGTTTATCGTTCGTGGGGCCGAACACCGGGGAGCTGTTTTTT.

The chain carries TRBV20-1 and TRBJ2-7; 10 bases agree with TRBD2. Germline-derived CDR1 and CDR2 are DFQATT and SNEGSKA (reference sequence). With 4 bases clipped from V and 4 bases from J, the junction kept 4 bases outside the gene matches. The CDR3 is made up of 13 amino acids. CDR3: CSAKGLAEYEQYF. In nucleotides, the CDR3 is TGCAGTGCTAAAGGACTAGCGGAGTACGAGCAGTACTTC.

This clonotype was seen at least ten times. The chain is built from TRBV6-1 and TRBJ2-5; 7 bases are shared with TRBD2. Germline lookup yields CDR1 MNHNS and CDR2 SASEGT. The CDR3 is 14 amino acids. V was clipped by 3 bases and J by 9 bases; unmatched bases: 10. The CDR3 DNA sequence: TGTGCCAGCAGTGAGACTAGCCCGCCGGAGCCCCAGTACTTC. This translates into CASSETSPPEPQYF.

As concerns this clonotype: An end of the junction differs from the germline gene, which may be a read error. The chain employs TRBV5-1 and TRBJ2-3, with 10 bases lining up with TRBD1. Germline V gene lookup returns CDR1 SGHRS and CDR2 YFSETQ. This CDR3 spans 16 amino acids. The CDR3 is CASSPGDRGRGDAQYF. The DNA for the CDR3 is TGCGCCAGCAGCCCAGGAGACAGGGGGCGTGGAGATGCGCAGTATTTT.

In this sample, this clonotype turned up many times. CDR3 sequence: CASSVMGNYGYTF. The DNA for the CDR3 is TGTGCCAGCAGCGTTATGGGGAACTATGGCTACACCTTC. This chain joins TRBV11-2 and TRBJ1-2, with no clear D. Trimming took 5 bases from V and 2 from J, leaving 9 bases between them. CDR3 length: 13 amino acids. Germline V gives CDR1 SGHAT, CDR2 FQNNGV.

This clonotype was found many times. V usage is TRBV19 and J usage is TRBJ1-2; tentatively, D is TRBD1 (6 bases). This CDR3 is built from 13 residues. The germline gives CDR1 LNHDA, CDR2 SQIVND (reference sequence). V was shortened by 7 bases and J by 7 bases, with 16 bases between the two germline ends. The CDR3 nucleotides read TGTGCCAGTACTCCAGGGGTAGCTATTGGCTACACCTTC. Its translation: CASTPGVAIGYTF.

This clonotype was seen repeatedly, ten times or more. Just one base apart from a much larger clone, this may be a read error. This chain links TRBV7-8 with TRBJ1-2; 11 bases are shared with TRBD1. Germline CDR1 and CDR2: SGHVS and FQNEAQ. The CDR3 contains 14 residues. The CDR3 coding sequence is TGTGCCTGCAGTTTGGGGACAGGGGGACCTGGCTACACCTTC. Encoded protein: CACSLGTGGPGYTF. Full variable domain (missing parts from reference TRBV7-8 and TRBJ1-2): GAGVSQSPRYKVAKRGQDVALRCDPISGHVSLFWYQQALGQGPEFLTYFQNEAQLDKSGLPSDRFFAERPEGSVSTLKIQRTQQEDSAVYLCACSLGTGGPGYTFGSGTRLTVV.

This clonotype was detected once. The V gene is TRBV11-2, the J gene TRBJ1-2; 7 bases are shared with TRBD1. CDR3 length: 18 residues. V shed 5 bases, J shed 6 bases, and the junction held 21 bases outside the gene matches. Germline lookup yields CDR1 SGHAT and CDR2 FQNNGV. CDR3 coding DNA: TGTGCCAGCAGCCCTTATAGGGCAGGGGGTATTTCGGTTGATGGCTACACCTTC. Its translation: CASSPYRAGGISVDGYTF.

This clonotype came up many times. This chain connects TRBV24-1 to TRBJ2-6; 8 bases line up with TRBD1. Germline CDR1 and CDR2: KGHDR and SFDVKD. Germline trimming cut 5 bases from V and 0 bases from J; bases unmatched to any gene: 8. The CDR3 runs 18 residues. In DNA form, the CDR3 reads TGTGCCACCAGTGGGACGACAGGGGCCCACTCTGGGGCCAACGTCCTGACTTTC. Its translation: CATSGTTGAHSGANVLTF.

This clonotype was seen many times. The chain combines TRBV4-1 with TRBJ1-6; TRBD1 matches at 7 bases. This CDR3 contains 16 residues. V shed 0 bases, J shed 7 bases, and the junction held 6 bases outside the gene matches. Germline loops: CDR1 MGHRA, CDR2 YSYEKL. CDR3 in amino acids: CASSQDGTAKNSPLHF. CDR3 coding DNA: TGCGCCAGCAGCCAAGATGGGACAGCGAAGAATTCACCCCTCCACTTT.

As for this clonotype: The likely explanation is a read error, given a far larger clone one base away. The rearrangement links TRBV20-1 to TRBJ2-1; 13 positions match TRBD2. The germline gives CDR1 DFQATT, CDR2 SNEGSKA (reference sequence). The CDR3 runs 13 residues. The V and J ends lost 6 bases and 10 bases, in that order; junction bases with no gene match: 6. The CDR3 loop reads CSAGTSGIGEQFF. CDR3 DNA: TGCAGTGCGGGGACTAGCGGGATAGGCGAGCAGTTCTTC.